This T cell receptor (beta chain) was sequenced in a study of T cell responses to AZD1222 COVID-19 vaccine. Study observations and caveats: Only a handful of AZD1222 recipients tested seropositive at baseline. Unmutated variant regions are reportedly targeted by nearly half of spike-specific TCRs.

In the case of this clone: Its cognate antigen is unknown.

Between the trimmed V and J ends, which lost 0 bases and 1 base, there was a span of 11 bases. The CDR3 consists of 16 residues. Germline lookup yields CDR1 MNHEY and CDR2 SVGEGT. Second-dose groups at about 4 or about 12 weeks were pooled. The assay was immunoSEQ multiplex PCR, and TCRdb's table has in-frame clones only and misses some. The top ten hold around 27% of the sample, which has more than 95,000 clones, around 84% seen once. J is TRBJ2-3 and V is TRBV6-2 or TRBV6-3; no clear D gene. This material consisted of peripheral blood, taken 28 days after the second AZD1222 dose. The sequence came from an adult who received the AZD1222 COVID-19 vaccine. The CDR3 sequence is CASSYSRPPGTDTQYF. CDR3 coding DNA: TGTGCCAGCAGTTACTCTCGCCCCCCGGGCACAGATACGCAGTATTTT.